The rows below give T cell receptor beta chains drawn from one sample of a study of cytomegalovirus exposure and HLA in healthy donors. Some clones are missing from TCRdb's copy, which holds only in-frame ones; the method was immunoSEQ multiplex PCR. This sample contains 100,000 to 150,000 clones. The sample taken for sequencing was PBMCs. Source of these receptors: a man between 25 and 39 years old in good health and CMV-seronegative. CDR3s include the opening cysteine and the closing phenylalanine or tryptophan. A D gene is named only where the DNA matches it firmly.

v_gene	j_gene	d_gene	len	CDR3nt	CDR3aa
TRBV7-2	TRBJ1-5	NA	12	TGTGCCAGCAGCTTCCCAGGTCAGCCCCAGCATTTT	CASSFPGQPQHF
TRBV30	TRBJ1-2	TRBD1	14	TGTGCCTGGAGCGCGGACAGGGTGAACTATGGCTACACCTTC	CAWSADRVNYGYTF
TRBV5-4	TRBJ2-5	TRBD2	13	TGTGCCAGCAGCTTGGTGGGGGGGGAGACCCAGTACTTC	CASSLVGGETQYF
TRBV2	TRBJ2-1	NA	12	TGTGCCAGCAGCCGAGGCGCTGGTGAGCAGTTCTTC	CASSRGAGEQFF
TRBV5-6	TRBJ1-6	NA	12	TGTGCCAGCAGTCTCAGTAATTCACCCCTCCACTTT	CASSLSNSPLHF
TRBV7-8	TRBJ2-7	TRBD1	12	TGTGCCAGCAGCCTTGACAGGGTGGAGCAGTACTTC	CASSLDRVEQYF
TRBV7-9	TRBJ2-7	TRBD1	12	TGTGCCAGCAGCCGGGACAGGGACGAGCAGTACTTC	CASSRDRDEQYF
TRBV10-3	TRBJ2-7	NA	16	TGTGCCATCAGTGACCCCTGGGGGGACAGATCCTACGAGCAGTACTTC	CAISDPWGDRSYEQYF
TRBV29-1	TRBJ2-5	NA	14	TGCAGCGTTGAACCGCGGGGCCACCAAGAGACCCAGTACTTC	CSVEPRGHQETQYF
TRBV2	TRBJ2-2	TRBD1	17	TGTGCCAGCCAACCGGGACAGGGGGCAGGAGCCACCGGGGAGCTGTTTTTT	CASQPGQGAGATGELFF
TRBV29-1	TRBJ1-2	NA	13	TGCAGCGTTGAAGGGCTAACAGGGAATGGCTACACCTTC	CSVEGLTGNGYTF
TRBV7-8	TRBJ2-3	TRBD2	15	TGTGCCAGCAGCCTTACTAGCGGGAGGGCAGATACGCAGTATTTT	CASSLTSGRADTQYF
TRBV6-6	TRBJ1-4	NA	15	TGTGCCAGCAGTTACAAAGGAGGTGAGGGTGAAAAACTGTTTTTT	CASSYKGGEGEKLFF
TRBV6-5	TRBJ1-1	NA	15	TGTGCCAGCAGATCCAGAACCAGGGGACCCACTGAAGCTTTCTTT	CASRSRTRGPTEAFF
TRBV7-3	TRBJ2-2	TRBD2	16	TGTGCCAGCAGTTCCCTAGCGGGAGTAGCAGGCGGGGAGCTGTTTTTT	CASSSLAGVAGGELFF
TRBV20-1	TRBJ1-2	NA	11	TGCAGCGAACGGGCAGGGAAGGGCTACACCTTC	CSERAGKGYTF
TRBV11-1	TRBJ2-5	NA	16	TGTGCCAGCAGCTTAGGAGGAGGTGGGGAAGGAAAGACCCAGTACTTC	CASSLGGGGEGKTQYF
TRBV14	TRBJ2-7	NA	15	TGTGCCAGCAAACCTGCCGGGACGGGGGTTCGCGAGCAGTACTTC	CASKPAGTGVREQYF
TRBV5-6	TRBJ2-5	TRBD1	13	TGTGCCAGCAGTAGTGACAGGGCGGAGACCCAGTACTTC	CASSSDRAETQYF
TRBV28	TRBJ2-1	TRBD2	17	TGTGCCAGCAGTTCAGAACTAGCGGCGCCCTCCTACAATGAGCAGTTCTTC	CASSSELAAPSYNEQFF